This is a list of T cell receptor beta chains from one sample in a study of blood T cell repertoires in COVID-19. Repertoires were generated with immunoSEQ multiplex PCR, while TCRdb's copy carries only in-frame clones and drops some. The sample yields 150,000 to 200,000 clones, approximately 84% seen once. Input material: PBMCs or T cells enriched from blood (not recorded which). The receptors derive from a woman between 50 and 59 years old who had recovered from COVID-19. Both conserved end residues are part of each CDR3. The D gene is left open where the match is weak. Size values are once, few and many counts, or a class for expanded clones, and some rows have none.

j_gene | abundance | len | d_gene | v_gene | CDR3aa | CDR3nt
TRBJ2-2 | - | 13 | - | TRBV29-1 | CSVYRGGTGELFF | TGCAGCGTATACAGGGGAGGCACCGGGGAGCTGTTTTTT
TRBJ2-1 | - | 14 | TRBD1 | TRBV7-2 | CASSFGDRRDEQFF | TGTGCCAGCAGCTTTGGGGACAGGCGCGATGAGCAGTTCTTC
TRBJ1-1 | - | 17 | TRBD1 | TRBV28 | CASSSVPGQGWATEAFF | TGTGCCAGCAGTTCCGTCCCGGGACAGGGATGGGCGACTGAAGCTTTCTTT
TRBJ2-1 | once | 14 | - | TRBV2 | CASRVQGIPDEQFF | TGTGCCAGCAGGGTCCAGGGGATACCGGATGAGCAGTTCTTC
TRBJ2-1 | - | 17 | TRBD2 | TRBV18 | CASSPYVAGSSYNEQFF | TGTGCCAGCTCACCTTATGTAGCGGGAAGCTCCTACAATGAGCAGTTCTTC
TRBJ1-5 | - | 12 | - | TRBV28 | CASSLLHQPQHF | TGTGCCAGCAGTTTACTACATCAGCCCCAGCATTTT
TRBJ2-7 | - | 15 | TRBD2 | TRBV4-2 | CASSPRSAGVAEQYF | TGTGCCAGCAGCCCACGATCAGCGGGAGTGGCCGAGCAGTACTTC
TRBJ1-6 | - | 15 | TRBD1 | TRBV16 | CASSSQGQGSSPLHF | TGTGCCAGCAGCTCACAGGGACAGGGATCTTCACCCCTCCACTTT
TRBJ1-2 | - | 13 | - | TRBV6-5 | CASSPDSLYGYTF | TGTGCCAGCAGCCCGGACAGTTTATATGGCTACACCTTC
TRBJ1-2 | once | 14 | - | TRBV7-8 | CASSLVGGNYGYTF | TGTGCCAGCAGCTTAGTCGGGGGAAACTATGGCTACACCTTC
TRBJ1-4 | - | 15 | - | TRBV15 | CATSRDPGNNEKLFF | TGTGCCACCAGCAGAGATCCAGGGAATAATGAAAAACTGTTTTTT
TRBJ1-2 | - | 13 | - | TRBV2 | CASTPQGSGGYTF | TGTGCCAGCACCCCACAGGGTTCTGGTGGCTACACCTTC
TRBJ2-2 | - | 14 | - | TRBV6-2/TRBV6-3 | CASSYSEGTGELFF | TGTGCCAGCAGTTACTCTGAGGGTACCGGGGAGCTGTTTTTT
TRBJ1-4 | - | 17 | - | TRBV4-3 | CASSPALGTQGGEKLFF | TGCGCCAGCAGCCCGGCCCTGGGGACACAGGGCGGTGAAAAACTGTTTTTT
TRBJ2-1 | - | 16 | TRBD2 | TRBV18 | CASSPLASGVYNEQFF | TGTGCCAGCTCACCTCTCGCTAGCGGGGTATACAATGAGCAGTTCTTC
TRBJ2-7 | once | 15 | TRBD1 | TRBV18 | CASSPPTGNTYEQYF | TGTGCCAGCTCACCCCCGACAGGGAATACCTACGAGCAGTACTTC
TRBJ1-5 | - | 16 | - | TRBV27 | CASSLGSGPPNKPQHF | TGTGCCAGCAGTTTAGGGTCAGGGCCCCCCAATAAGCCCCAGCATTTT
TRBJ1-5 | - | 18 | TRBD1 | TRBV27 | CASSSWTGGVGSNQPQHF | TGTGCCAGCAGTTCGTGGACAGGGGGAGTAGGAAGCAATCAGCCCCAGCATTTT
TRBJ2-2 | - | 14 | TRBD2 | TRBV20-1 | CSASGRDNTGELFF | TGCAGTGCTAGTGGGAGGGACAACACCGGGGAGCTGTTTTTT
TRBJ2-2 | - | 16 | TRBD1 | TRBV7-6 | CASRRGQGVEAGELFF | TGTGCCAGCAGGCGGGGACAGGGGGTCGAAGCCGGGGAGCTGTTTTTT
TRBJ1-1 | - | 12 | TRBD1 | TRBV12-3/TRBV12-4 | CASSRTGTEAFF | TGTGCCAGCAGCCGGACAGGGACTGAAGCTTTCTTT
TRBJ2-3 | - | 18 | TRBD2 | TRBV7-9 | CASSGGSRGRPNTDTQYF | TGTGCCAGCAGCGGGGGAAGTCGCGGGAGGCCCAACACAGATACGCAGTATTTT
TRBJ2-7 | - | 16 | TRBD2 | TRBV6-2/TRBV6-3 | CASSTGSGSRSYEQYF | TGTGCCAGCAGTACCGGTAGCGGGAGTAGATCATACGAGCAGTACTTC
TRBJ1-2 | few | 13 | TRBD1 | TRBV30 | CAWSPGTGHGYTF | TGTGCCTGGAGCCCCGGGACAGGGCATGGCTACACCTTC
TRBJ2-7 | - | 12 | - | TRBV6-5 | CASSYGSGEQYF | TGTGCCAGCAGTTACGGGTCGGGAGAGCAGTACTTC
TRBJ2-1 | - | 15 | - | TRBV7-3 | CASSSTAGGYNEQFF | TGTGCCAGCAGCTCCACAGCGGGCGGGTACAATGAGCAGTTCTTC
TRBJ2-7 | - | 15 | - | TRBV7-9 | CASSLGVGWVYEQYF | TGTGCCAGCAGCTTAGGGGTGGGCTGGGTCTACGAGCAGTACTTC
TRBJ1-2 | - | 14 | - | TRBV25-1 | CASSETQGFYGYTF | TGTGCCAGCAGTGAAACCCAGGGGTTCTATGGCTACACCTTC
TRBJ2-3 | - | 14 | TRBD2 | TRBV7-2 | CASRIAGGTDTQYF | TGTGCCAGCAGAATAGCGGGAGGCACAGATACGCAGTATTTT